This TCR beta chain emerged from a study of PD-L1 blockade in urothelial cancer. The wider study: The patients' atezolizumab therapy, 1,200 mg intravenously every 3 weeks, started at some point between 2013 and 2014. Blood was tested 3 weeks (second dose) and 6 weeks into treatment.

A spike-in of synthetic TCR analog templates was added to each PCR. The table came from immunoSEQ multiplex PCR; TCRdb's copy has only in-frame clones and leaves some out. The table lists about 50,000 clones, around 80% of them singletons. This clone has a handful of counts. The CDR3 loop spans 17 amino acids. In germline, CDR1 is LNHDA, CDR2 SQIVND (reference sequence). The V end lost 0 bases, the J end lost 2 bases, and 16 bases lay between the germline ends. Time point specified: peripheral blood 6 weeks after treatment start. The sequence was obtained from a man aged 65 to 79 with urothelial cancer. The sequences come from PBMCs, collected around atezolizumab (anti-PD-L1) treatment. The rearrangement uses TRBV19 and TRBJ1-1; D might be TRBD1 (6 bases). The CDR3 here is CASSIDWAGATNTEAFF. CDR3 bases: TGTGCCAGTAGTATAGATTGGGCAGGGGCCACCAACACTGAAGCTTTCTTT.